This TCR beta chain stems from a study of identical twins. To note about this clonotype: The antigen remains unidentified.

J lost 8 bases, V lost 5 bases, and 12 bases had no gene match. The CDR3 runs to 15 residues. Overall study results and limits: Beta clonotypes that were abundant in cord blood contained fewer insertions, a pattern absent from memory repertoires. Conclusions relied on cross-sectional statistical analysis, not following the same donors.

Template switching supplied a universal primer site; unique molecular identifiers were carried on the cDNA. MiXCR was run by TCRdb on the 5' RACE reads, yielding one entry per CDR3 protein. The repertoire includes hundreds of thousands of distinct CDR3 sequences, roughly 8% of them detected once, and roughly 0.97% sits in the top ten. Among all donors, each was a healthy Caucasian. Another study also made use of these data, one on yellow fever vaccine responses in identical twins.

The J gene is TRBJ2-1, the V gene TRBV12-3 or TRBV12-4, with TRBD2 matching over 7 bases. The TCR was taken from a woman aged 18-29 years in good health. Sequencing input: PBMCs. The CDR3 here is CASSPGGGGGDEQFF. The DNA of the CDR3 is TGTGCCAGCAGTCCCGGTGGGGGGGGAGGGGATGAGCAGTTCTTC.